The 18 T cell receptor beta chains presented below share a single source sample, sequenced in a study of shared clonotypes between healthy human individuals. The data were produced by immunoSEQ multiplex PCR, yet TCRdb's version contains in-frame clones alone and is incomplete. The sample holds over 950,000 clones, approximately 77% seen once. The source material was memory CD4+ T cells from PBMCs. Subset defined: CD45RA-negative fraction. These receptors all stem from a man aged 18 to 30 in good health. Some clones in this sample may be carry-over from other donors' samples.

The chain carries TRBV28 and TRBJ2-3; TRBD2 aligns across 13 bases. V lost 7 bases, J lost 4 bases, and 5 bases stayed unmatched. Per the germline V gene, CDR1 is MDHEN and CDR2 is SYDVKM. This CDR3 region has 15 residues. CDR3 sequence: CASTVTSGRPDTQYF. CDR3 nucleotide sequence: TGTGCCAGCACCGTGACTAGCGGGAGGCCAGATACGCAGTATTTT.

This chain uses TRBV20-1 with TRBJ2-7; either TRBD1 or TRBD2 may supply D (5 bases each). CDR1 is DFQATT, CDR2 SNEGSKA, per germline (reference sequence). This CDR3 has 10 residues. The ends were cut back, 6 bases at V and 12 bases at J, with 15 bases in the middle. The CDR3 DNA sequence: TGCAGTGCCGAACGGGACCCCGTGTACTTC. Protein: CSAERDPVYF.

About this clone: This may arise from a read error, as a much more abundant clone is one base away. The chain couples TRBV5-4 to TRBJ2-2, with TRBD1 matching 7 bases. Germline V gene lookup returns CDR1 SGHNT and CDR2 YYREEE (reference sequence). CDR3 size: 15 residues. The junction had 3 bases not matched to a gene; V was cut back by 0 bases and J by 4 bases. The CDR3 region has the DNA TGTGCCAGCAGCTTGGGACAGGGCTTCACCGGGGAGCTGTTTTTT. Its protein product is CASSLGQGFTGELFF.

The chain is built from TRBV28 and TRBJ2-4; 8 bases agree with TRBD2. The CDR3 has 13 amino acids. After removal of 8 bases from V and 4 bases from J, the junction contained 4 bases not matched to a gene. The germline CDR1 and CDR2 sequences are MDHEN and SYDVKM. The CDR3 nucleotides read TGTGCCAGCCTCGGGACTAGTAAAAACATTCAGTACTTC. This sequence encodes CASLGTSKNIQYF.

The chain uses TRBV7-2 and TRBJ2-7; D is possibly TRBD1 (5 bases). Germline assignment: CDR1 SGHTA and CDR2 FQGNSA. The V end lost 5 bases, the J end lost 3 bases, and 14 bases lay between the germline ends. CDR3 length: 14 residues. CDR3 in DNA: TGTGCCAGCAGCGAAGCTCCAGGGATCTACGAGCAGTACTTC. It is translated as CASSEAPGIYEQYF.

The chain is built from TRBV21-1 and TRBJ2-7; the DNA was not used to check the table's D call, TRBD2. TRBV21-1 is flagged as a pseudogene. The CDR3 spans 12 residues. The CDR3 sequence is CASSPQTREQYF. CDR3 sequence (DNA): TGTGCCAGCAGTCCCCAGACGAGGGAGCAGTACTTC.

Written as DNA, the CDR3 is TGTGCCAGCAGCTTGTTAACCGGGACGACCTCGGGCACAGATACGCAGTATTTT. Translated, it gives CASSLLTGTTSGTDTQYF. This chain joins TRBV11-2 and TRBJ2-3; D tentatively reads TRBD1 or TRBD2 (5 bases each). Between the trimmed V and J ends, which lost 3 bases and 1 base, there was a span of 20 bases. CDR3 size: 18 residues. CDR1 SGHAT and CDR2 FQNNGV come from the germline V gene.

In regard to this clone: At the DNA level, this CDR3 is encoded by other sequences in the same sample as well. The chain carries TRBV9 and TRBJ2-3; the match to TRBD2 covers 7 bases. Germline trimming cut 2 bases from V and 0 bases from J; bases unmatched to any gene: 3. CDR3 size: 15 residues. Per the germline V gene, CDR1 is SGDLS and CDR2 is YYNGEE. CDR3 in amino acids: CASSVGSGSTDTQYF. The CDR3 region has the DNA TGTGCCAGCAGCGTTGGTAGCGGGAGCACAGATACGCAGTATTTT.

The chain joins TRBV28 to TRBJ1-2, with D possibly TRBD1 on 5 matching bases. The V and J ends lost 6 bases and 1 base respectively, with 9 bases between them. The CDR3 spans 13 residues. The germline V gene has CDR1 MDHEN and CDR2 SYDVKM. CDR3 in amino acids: CASRRQLNYGYTF. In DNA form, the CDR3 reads TGTGCCAGCAGACGACAGCTTAACTATGGCTACACCTTC.

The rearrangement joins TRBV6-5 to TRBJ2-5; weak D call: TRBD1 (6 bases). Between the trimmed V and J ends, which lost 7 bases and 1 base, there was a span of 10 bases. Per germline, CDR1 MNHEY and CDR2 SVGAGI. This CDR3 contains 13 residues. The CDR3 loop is CASKNRAQETQYF. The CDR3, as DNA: TGTGCCAGCAAAAACAGGGCCCAAGAGACCCAGTACTTC.

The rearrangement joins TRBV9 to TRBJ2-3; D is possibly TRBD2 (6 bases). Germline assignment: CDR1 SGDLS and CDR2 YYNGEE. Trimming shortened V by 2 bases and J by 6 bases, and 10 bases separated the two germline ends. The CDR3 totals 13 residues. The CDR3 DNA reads TGTGCCAGCAGCGTGGTAGGGAGGGATACGCAGTATTTT. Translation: CASSVVGRDTQYF.

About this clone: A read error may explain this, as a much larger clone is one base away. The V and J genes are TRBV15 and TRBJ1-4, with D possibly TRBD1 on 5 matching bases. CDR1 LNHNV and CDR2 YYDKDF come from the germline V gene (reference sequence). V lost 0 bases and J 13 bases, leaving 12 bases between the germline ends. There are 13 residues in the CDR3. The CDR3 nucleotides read TGTGCCACCAGCAGAGATCCCAGGGAGCGACTGTTTTTT. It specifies CATSRDPRERLFF.

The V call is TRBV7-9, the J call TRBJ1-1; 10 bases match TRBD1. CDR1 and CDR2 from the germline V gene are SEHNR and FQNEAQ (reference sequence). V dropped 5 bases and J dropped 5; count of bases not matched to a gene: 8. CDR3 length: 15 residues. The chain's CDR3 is CASSLPGQGRTEAFF. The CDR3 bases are TGTGCCAGCAGCCTACCGGGACAGGGGCGAACTGAAGCTTTCTTT.

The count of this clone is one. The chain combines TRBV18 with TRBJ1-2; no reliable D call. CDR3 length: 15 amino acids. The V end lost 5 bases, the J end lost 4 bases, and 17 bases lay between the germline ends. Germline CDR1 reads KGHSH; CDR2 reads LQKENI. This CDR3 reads CASSASEGRTYGYTF. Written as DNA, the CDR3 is TGTGCCAGCTCAGCCTCGGAGGGCCGGACCTATGGCTACACCTTC. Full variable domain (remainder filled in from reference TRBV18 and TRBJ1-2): NAGVMQNPRHLVRRRGQEARLRCSPMKGHSHVYWYRQLPEEGLKFMVYLQKENIIDESGMPKERFSAEFPKEGPSILRIQQVVRGDSAAYFCASSASEGRTYGYTFGSGTRLTVV.

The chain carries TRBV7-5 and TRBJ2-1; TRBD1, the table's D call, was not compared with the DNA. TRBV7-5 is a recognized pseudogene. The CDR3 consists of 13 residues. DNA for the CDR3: TGTGTCAGAAGCTTAAGCCGGGACAGGGGGAAGTTCTTC. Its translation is CVRSLSRDRGKFF.

DNA of the CDR3: TGTGCCAGCAGCCAAGAGAGAAGGGCTTCGAGGGGGTTCATGGTCTACGAGCAGTACTTC. Translation: CASSQERRASRGFMVYEQYF. V usage is TRBV4-2 and J usage is TRBJ2-7; weak D call: TRBD1 (6 bases). CDR3 length: 20 residues. Germline CDR1 is LGHNA and CDR2 is YNFKEQ. Trimming removed 0 bases from V and 3 bases from J, with 27 bases in between.

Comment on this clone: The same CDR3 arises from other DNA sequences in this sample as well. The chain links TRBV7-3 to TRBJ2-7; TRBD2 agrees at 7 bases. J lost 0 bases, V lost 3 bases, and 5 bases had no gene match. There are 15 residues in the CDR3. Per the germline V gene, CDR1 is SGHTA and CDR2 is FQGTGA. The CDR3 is CASSLMGGSSYEQYF. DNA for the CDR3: TGTGCCAGCAGCTTGATGGGAGGGAGCTCCTACGAGCAGTACTTC.

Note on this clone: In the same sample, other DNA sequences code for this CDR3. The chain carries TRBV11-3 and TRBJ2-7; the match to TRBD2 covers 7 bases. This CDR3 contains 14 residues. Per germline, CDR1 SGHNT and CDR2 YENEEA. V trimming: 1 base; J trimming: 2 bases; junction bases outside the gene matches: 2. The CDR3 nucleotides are TGTGCCAGCAGCTTAGGCGGGGGAGCCTACGAGCAGTACTTC. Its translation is CASSLGGGAYEQYF.